This TCR beta chain was identified during a study of Ad26.COV2.S vaccination and SARS-CoV-2 variants. Whole-study context: The donor participated in the COV1001 trial, in its Ad26.COV2.S arm. Into the muscle, Ad26.COV2.S was dosed once or twice, 56 days apart. Findings and caveats of the study: For non-spike TCRs, breadth in vaccine recipients resembled that in placebo recipients. The placebo group had lower spike-specific TCR breadth than the vaccine recipients did.

Libraries were prepared by immunoSEQ multiplex PCR; TCRdb keeps only in-frame clonotypes and omits some of them. The table lists approximately 410,000 clones, approximately 92% of them singletons. As to treatment: some 19 received Ad26.COV2.S at low or high dose, single or two shots; 5 received placebo; per-sample allocation not given. Sample collection was performed on day 63 after the first vaccine or placebo injection. Concerning this clone itself: Its antigen is undetermined.

Germline V gives CDR1 LGHDT, CDR2 YNNKEL (reference sequence). The V gene lost 1 base and the J gene lost 2 bases, with 10 bases spanning the gap. The CDR3 has 15 residues. The J gene is TRBJ2-3, the V gene TRBV3-1 (or the pseudogene TRBV3-2); D call uncertain. Sequences were derived from peripheral blood, sampled in a trial of Ad26.COV2.S vaccine versus placebo. The source is a person aged 18-60 years who received the Ad26.COV2.S COVID-19 vaccine or a placebo. CDR3 amino acids: CASSQARKTTDTQYF. As DNA, the CDR3 is TGTGCCAGCAGCCAAGCAAGGAAAACCACAGATACGCAGTATTTT.